This TCR beta chain was observed in a study of T cells in Graves' hyperthyroidism and ophthalmopathy. Uncontrolled infection, other autoimmune disease, pregnancy or lactation barred patients from enrollment. The blood sample predates any ophthalmopathy symptoms, coming from first hyperthyroidism diagnosis. Study results and limitations: The model forecast ophthalmopathy, anticipating it by a median about 7 months before onset.

TCR beta CDR3 regions were amplified from RNA. A first-round RT-PCR of the TCR CDR3 used the HTBI primer set. MiXCR, applied by TCRdb to the multiplex PCR reads, yields one record per CDR3 protein. This sample has about 300,000 distinct CDR3 sequences, with 25% found just once. CDR3 length: 15 amino acids. V was cut by 2 bases and J by 4 bases, with 14 bases left in between. Germline V lookup: CDR1 MNHEY, CDR2 SVGAGI. Concerning this clonotype: What it binds is unknown.

This chain links TRBV6-5 with TRBJ1-2; maybe TRBD1 (6 bases). The TCR comes from a man aged 35 to 55 with Graves' hyperthyroidism that later progressed to Graves' ophthalmopathy. Sequences were obtained from blood. The DNA of the CDR3 is TGTGCCAGCAGTTACCGCGGCAGGGGAATCTATGGCTACACCTTC. Its translation is CASSYRGRGIYGYTF.